The TCR beta chain under discussion was sequenced for a study of early T cells in non-severe SARS-CoV-2 infection. Study results and limitations: There was a bias toward anti-spike CD8 responses in VDJdb matching, which missed private and CD4 specificities.

This clonotype was counted at least ten times. The antigen remains undetermined. Researchers attached unique molecular identifiers to individual cDNA molecules. TCRdb independently ran MiXCR on the 5' RACE reads; one entry per CDR3 protein. The data show approximately 56,000 distinct CDR3 sequences, over 8% seen once. The CDR3 contains 16 residues. The V gene's germline CDR1 is MNHEY and CDR2 SVGEGT. Trimming shortened V by 0 bases and J by 2 bases, and 13 bases separated the two germline ends. The V call is TRBV6-2 or TRBV6-3, the J call TRBJ1-1; D gene ambiguous. This TCR was sampled from an adult who was a healthcare worker with PCR-confirmed SARS-CoV-2 infection or an uninfected control (not recorded which). The specimen was whole blood. CDR3 coding DNA: TGTGCCAGCAGTTACTCAGGGCAACTAAGAAACACTGAAGCTTTCTTT. It specifies CASSYSGQLRNTEAFF.